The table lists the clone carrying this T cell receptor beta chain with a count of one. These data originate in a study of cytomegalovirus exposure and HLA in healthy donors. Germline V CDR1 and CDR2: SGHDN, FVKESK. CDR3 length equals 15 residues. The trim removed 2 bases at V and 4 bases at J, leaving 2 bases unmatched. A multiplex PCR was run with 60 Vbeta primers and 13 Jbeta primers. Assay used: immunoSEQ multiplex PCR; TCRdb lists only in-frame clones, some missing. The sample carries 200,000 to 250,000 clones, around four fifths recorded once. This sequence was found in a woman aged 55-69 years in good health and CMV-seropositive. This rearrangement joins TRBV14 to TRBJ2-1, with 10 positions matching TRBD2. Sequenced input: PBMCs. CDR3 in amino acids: CASSQRTSGYNEQFF. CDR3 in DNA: TGTGCCAGCAGCCAACGGACTAGCGGTTACAATGAGCAGTTCTTC.